This T cell receptor beta chain was sequenced during a study of beta chain features in type 1 diabetes. Study at large: Healthy donors resembled patients in age, gender and cell yields. Regarding the study as a whole: Comparison showed that naive, central memory and Treg TCRB repertoires appeared more similar among patients than among healthy donors. The study found moderately but significantly shorter TCRB CDR3s in all four CD4+ subsets of Type 1 diabetes patients.

This clone was picked up a small number of times. The antigen remains undetermined. Of the isolated RNA, all was reverse transcribed, and so the sequenced material was expressed TCRB transcripts. Sequenced by immunoSEQ multiplex PCR; TCRdb stores in-frame clones only, minus some. Among 200,000 to 300,000 clones listed, more than 11% were seen once. Naive, central memory, regulatory and stem cell-like memory cells within the CD4+ compartment were sorted using CD45RO/CCR7/CD25/CD127/CD95/CD27. Sorted populations all exceeded 95% purity. This sequence was found in a man aged 25 to 45 with type 1 diabetes. The sample taken for sequencing was naive CD4+ T cells from blood.

The CDR3 bases are TGCAGCGTTGAACCGCGGGAACGGACTGAAGCTTTCTTT. Translating it yields CSVEPRERTEAFF. The genes are TRBV29-1 and TRBJ1-1; D gene uncertain. The V gene's germline CDR1 is SQVTM and CDR2 ANQGSEA. Between the trimmed V and J ends, which lost 2 bases and 5 bases, there was a span of 12 bases. The CDR3 sequence is 13 residues long.